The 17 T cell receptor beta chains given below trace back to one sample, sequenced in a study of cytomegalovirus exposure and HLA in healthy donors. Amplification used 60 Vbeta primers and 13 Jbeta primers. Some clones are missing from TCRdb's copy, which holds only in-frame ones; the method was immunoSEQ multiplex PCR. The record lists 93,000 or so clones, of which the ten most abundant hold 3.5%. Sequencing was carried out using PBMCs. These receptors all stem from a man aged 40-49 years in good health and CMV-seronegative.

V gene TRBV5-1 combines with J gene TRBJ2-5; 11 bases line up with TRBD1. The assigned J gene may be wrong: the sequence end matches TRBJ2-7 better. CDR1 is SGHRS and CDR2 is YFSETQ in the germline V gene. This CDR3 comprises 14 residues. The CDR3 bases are TGCGCCAGCAGCATCGGACAGGGGGCCCACGAGCAGTACTTC. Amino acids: CASSIGQGAHEQYF.

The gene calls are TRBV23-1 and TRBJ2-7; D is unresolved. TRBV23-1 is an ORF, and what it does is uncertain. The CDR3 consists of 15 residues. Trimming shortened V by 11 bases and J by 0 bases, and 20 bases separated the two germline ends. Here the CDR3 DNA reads TGCGCCCCGTCACCCCCCGCTCCCAGCTCCTACGAGCAGTACTTC. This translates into CAPSPPAPSSYEQYF.

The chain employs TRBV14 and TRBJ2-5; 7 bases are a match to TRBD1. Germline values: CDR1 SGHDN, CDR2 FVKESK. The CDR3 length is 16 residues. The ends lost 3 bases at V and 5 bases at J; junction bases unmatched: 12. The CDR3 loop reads CASSQGNRGRVETQYF. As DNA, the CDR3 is TGTGCCAGCAGCCAGGGCAACAGGGGAAGGGTGGAGACCCAGTACTTC. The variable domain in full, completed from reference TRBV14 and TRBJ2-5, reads EAGVTQFPSHSVIEKGQTVTLRCDPISGHDNLYWYRRVMGKEIKFLLHFVKESKQDESGMPNNRFLAERTGGTYSTLKVQPAELEDSGVYFCASSQGNRGRVETQYFGPGTRLLVL.

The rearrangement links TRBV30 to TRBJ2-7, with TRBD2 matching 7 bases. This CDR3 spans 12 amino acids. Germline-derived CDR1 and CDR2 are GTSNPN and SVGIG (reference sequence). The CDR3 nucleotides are TGTGCAGTATTAGCGGGTAACTACGAGCAGTACTTC. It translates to CAVLAGNYEQYF. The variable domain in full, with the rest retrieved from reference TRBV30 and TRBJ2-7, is SQTIHQWPATLVQPVGSPLSLECTVEGTSNPNLYWYRQAAGRGLQLLFYSVGIGQISSEVPQNLSASRPQDRQFILSSKKLLLSDSGFYLCAVLAGNYEQYFGPGTRLTVT.

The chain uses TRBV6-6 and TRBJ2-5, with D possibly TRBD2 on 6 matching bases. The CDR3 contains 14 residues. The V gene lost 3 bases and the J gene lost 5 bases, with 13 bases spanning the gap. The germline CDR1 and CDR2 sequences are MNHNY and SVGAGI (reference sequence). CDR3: CASSYNGGPETQYF. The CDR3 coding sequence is TGTGCCAGCAGTTATAACGGAGGGCCGGAGACCCAGTACTTC.

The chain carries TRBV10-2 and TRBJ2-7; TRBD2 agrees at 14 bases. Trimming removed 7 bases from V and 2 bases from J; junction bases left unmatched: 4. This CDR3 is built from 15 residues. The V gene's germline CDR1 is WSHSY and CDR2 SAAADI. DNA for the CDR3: TGCGCCAGCATGGGACTAGCGGGGGAAGCCTACGAGCAGTACTTC. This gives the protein CASMGLAGEAYEQYF.

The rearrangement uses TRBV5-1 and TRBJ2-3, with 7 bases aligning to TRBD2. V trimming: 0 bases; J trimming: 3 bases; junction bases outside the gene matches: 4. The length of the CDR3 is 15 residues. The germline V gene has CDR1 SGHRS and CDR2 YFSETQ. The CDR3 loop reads CASSLGGSVTDTQYF. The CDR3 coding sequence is TGCGCCAGCAGCTTGGGCGGGAGCGTTACAGATACGCAGTATTTT.

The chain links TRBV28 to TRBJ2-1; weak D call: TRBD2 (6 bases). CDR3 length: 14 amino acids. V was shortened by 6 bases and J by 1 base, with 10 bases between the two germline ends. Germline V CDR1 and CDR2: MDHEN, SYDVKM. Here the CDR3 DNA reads TGTGCCAGCAGACCCGGGAGTTCCTACAATGAGCAGTTCTTC. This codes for CASRPGSSYNEQFF.

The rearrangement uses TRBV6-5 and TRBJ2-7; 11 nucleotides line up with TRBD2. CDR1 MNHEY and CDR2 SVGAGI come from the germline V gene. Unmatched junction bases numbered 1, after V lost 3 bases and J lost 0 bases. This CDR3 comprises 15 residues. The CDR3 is CASSYGTSGSYEQYF. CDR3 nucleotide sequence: TGTGCCAGCAGTTATGGGACTAGCGGCTCCTACGAGCAGTACTTC.

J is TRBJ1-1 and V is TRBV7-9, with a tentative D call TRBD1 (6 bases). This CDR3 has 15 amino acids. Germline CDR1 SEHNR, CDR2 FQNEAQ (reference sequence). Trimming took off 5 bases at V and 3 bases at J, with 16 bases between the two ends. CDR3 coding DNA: TGTGCCAGCAGCCCCGAACAGGGTAGGTACACTGAAGCTTTCTTT. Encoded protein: CASSPEQGRYTEAFF.

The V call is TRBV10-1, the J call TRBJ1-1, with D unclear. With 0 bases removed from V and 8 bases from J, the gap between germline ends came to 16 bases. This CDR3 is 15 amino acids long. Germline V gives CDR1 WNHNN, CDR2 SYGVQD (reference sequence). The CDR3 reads CASSESRGALGEAFF. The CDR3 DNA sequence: TGCGCCAGCAGTGAGTCCAGAGGAGCCCTTGGGGAAGCTTTCTTT.

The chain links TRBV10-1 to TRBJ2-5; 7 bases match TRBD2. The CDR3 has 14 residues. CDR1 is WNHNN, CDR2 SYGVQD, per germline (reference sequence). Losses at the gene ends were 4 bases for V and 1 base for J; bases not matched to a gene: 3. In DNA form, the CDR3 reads TGCGCCAGCAGTGCGGGAGGACCCCAAGAGACCCAGTACTTC. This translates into CASSAGGPQETQYF.

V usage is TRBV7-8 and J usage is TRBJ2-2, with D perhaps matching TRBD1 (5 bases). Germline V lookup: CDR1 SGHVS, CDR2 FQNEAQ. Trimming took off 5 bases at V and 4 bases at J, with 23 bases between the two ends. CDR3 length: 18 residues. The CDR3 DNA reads TGTGCCAGCAGCAGAGCTAAAAGGGGCGATGTGGTCACCGGGGAGCTGTTTTTT. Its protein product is CASSRAKRGDVVTGELFF.

CDR3 protein: CASSVKDRLYEQYF. The CDR3 region has the DNA TGTGCCAGCAGTGTAAAGGACAGACTCTACGAGCAGTACTTC. The chain carries TRBV2 and TRBJ2-7; a possible D gene is TRBD1 (6 bases). The CDR3 extends over 14 amino acids. Germline lookup yields CDR1 SNHLY and CDR2 FYNNEI. V dropped 4 bases and J dropped 3 bases, with 13 bases sitting between them.

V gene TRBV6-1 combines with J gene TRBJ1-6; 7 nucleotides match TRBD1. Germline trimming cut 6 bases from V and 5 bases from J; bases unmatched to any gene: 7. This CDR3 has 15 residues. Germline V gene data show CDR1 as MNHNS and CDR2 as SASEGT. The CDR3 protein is CASSTEQGNNSPLHF. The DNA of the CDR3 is TGTGCCAGCAGCACTGAACAGGGGAATAATTCACCCCTCCACTTT.

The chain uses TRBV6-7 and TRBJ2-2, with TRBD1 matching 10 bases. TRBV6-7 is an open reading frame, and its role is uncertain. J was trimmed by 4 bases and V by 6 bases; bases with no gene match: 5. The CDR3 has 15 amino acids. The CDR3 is CASRTDRGLTGELFF. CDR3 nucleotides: TGTGCCAGCAGAACCGACAGGGGGCTCACCGGGGAGCTGTTTTTT.

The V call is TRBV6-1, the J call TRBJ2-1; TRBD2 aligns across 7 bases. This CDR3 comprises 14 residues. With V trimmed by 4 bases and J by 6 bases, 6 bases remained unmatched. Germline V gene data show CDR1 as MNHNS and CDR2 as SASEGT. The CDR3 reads CASSVTGTINEQFF. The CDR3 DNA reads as TGTGCCAGCAGTGTAACCGGGACTATCAATGAGCAGTTCTTC.